This T cell receptor beta chain was obtained from a study of blood T cell repertoires in COVID-19. V lost 4 bases to trimming and J lost 0 bases, with 16 bases between them. Per the germline V gene, CDR1 is LGHDT and CDR2 is YNNKEL (reference sequence). The CDR3 is 17 amino acids. In the study's own analysis: Quantification of nucleated cells was approximated via reference gene primer amplification. Measured with immunoSEQ multiplex PCR; TCRdb has only the in-frame clones, and not every one. The V and J calls and clone size come from that table; D and trimming were worked out from the DNA. The sample comprises around 150,000 clones, 80% to 90% of which are singletons, and 7.2% rests with the top ten.

J is TRBJ2-1 and V is TRBV3-1 (or the pseudogene TRBV3-2); a possible D gene is TRBD2 (5 bases). Sequenced: peripheral blood. This receptor was identified in a woman between 50 and 59 years old in a cohort sampled during active or convalescent COVID-19. The CDR3 protein is CASSPPQEGDSYNEQFF. As DNA, the CDR3 is TGTGCCAGCAGCCCTCCACAAGAGGGTGACTCCTACAATGAGCAGTTCTTC.